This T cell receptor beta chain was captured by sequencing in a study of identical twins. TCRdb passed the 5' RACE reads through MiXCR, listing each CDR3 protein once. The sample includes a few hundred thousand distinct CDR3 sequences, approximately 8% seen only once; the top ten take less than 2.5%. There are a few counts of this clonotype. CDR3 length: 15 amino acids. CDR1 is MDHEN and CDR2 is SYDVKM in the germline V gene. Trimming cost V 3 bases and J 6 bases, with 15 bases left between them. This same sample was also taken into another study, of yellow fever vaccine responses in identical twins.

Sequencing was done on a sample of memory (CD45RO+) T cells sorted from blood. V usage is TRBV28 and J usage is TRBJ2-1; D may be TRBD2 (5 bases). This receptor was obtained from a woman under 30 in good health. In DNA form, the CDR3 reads TGTGCCAGCAGTTTCACTAGAACCCCAAGCAATGAGCAGTTCTTC. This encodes CASSFTRTPSNEQFF. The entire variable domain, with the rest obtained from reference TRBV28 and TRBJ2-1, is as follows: DVKVTQSSRYLVKRTGEKVFLECVQDMDHENMFWYRQDPGLGLRLIYFSYDVKMKEKGDIPEGYSVSREKKERFSLILESASTNQTSMYLCASSFTRTPSNEQFFGPGTRLTVL.